This is a list of T cell receptor beta chains from one sample in a study of blood T cell repertoires in COVID-19. The repertoire was sequenced with immunoSEQ multiplex PCR; TCRdb's copy has only in-frame clones and lacks some. This sample has fewer than 350,000 clones; around 85% occur once, and the top ten carry less than 4.5%. Sequenced material: peripheral blood. These receptors were taken from a woman in her forties or fifties with active or convalescent COVID-19. The CDR3 runs from the conserved cysteine through the conserved F or W. A D gene is named only where the DNA matches it firmly. A row's size may be missing; if present it is once, few, many or a size class.

V: TRBV15; D: TRBD1; size: once; J: TRBJ2-7; DNA: TGTGCCACCAGCAAGGACAGGGGGCCTTACGAGCAGTACTTC; CDR3: CATSKDRGPYEQYF
V: TRBV6-1; D: -; size: -; J: TRBJ1-1; DNA: TGTGCCAGCAGTTTCTCGGGAGTTGGCATTGAAGCTTTCTTT; CDR3: CASSFSGVGIEAFF
V: TRBV12-3/TRBV12-4; D: -; size: -; J: TRBJ1-5; DNA: TGTGCCAGCAGTCCCACAGGGAATCAGCCCCAGCATTTT; CDR3: CASSPTGNQPQHF
V: TRBV6-5; D: -; size: -; J: TRBJ1-2; DNA: TGTGCCAGCAGTACCCGGGTTAGCGGCTGGGATGGCTACACCTTC; CDR3: CASSTRVSGWDGYTF
V: TRBV9; D: -; size: -; J: TRBJ2-5; DNA: TGTGCCAGCAGCCCAGGGACACCGCGGGGGGAGACCCAGTACTTC; CDR3: CASSPGTPRGETQYF
V: TRBV6-5; D: -; size: -; J: TRBJ2-7; DNA: TGTGCCAGCAGCCCGGGACTCACCTACGAGCAGTACTTC; CDR3: CASSPGLTYEQYF
V: TRBV7-9; D: -; size: -; J: TRBJ1-4; DNA: TGTGCCAGCAGCGCCTATGCAACTAATGAAAAACTGTTTTTT; CDR3: CASSAYATNEKLFF
V: TRBV6-8; D: TRBD1; size: -; J: TRBJ1-4; DNA: TGTGCCAGCAGTCTGGACAGGGGAAATGAAAAACTGTTTTTT; CDR3: CASSLDRGNEKLFF
V: TRBV27; D: TRBD1; size: -; J: TRBJ1-1; DNA: TGTGCCAGCAGTCCTCACCCGGACAGGCCGACGGACACTGAAGCTTTCTTT; CDR3: CASSPHPDRPTDTEAFF
V: TRBV5-4; D: TRBD1; size: -; J: TRBJ1-1; DNA: TGTGCCAGCAGCCCAGGGACAGGGGGCCTACGAAACACTGAAGCTTTCTTT; CDR3: CASSPGTGGLRNTEAFF
V: TRBV28; D: -; size: -; J: TRBJ1-5; DNA: TGTGCCACCTCAGGGTTCGGACAGCCCCAGCATTTT; CDR3: CATSGFGQPQHF
V: TRBV6-5; D: -; size: -; J: TRBJ2-7; DNA: TGTGCCAGCAGTTACTCGGGCAACTCCTACGAGCAGTACTTC; CDR3: CASSYSGNSYEQYF
V: TRBV28; D: TRBD2; size: -; J: TRBJ2-1; DNA: TGTGCCAGCTCGGGTCTAGCGGGAGGGGGACATTCCTACAATGAGCAGTTCTTC; CDR3: CASSGLAGGGHSYNEQFF
V: TRBV15; D: -; size: -; J: TRBJ1-5; DNA: TGTGCCACCAGCAGTAAGGGGAATCAGCCCCAGCATTTT; CDR3: CATSSKGNQPQHF
V: TRBV15; D: -; size: -; J: TRBJ1-2; DNA: TGTGCCACCAGCAGAGATCGGTACAGAAACTATGGCTACACCTTC; CDR3: CATSRDRYRNYGYTF
V: TRBV10-2; D: TRBD1; size: -; J: TRBJ1-5; DNA: TGCGCCAGCAGTGCAGGGGGTAGCAATCAGCCCCAGCATTTT; CDR3: CASSAGGSNQPQHF
V: TRBV7-3; D: TRBD2; size: -; J: TRBJ2-3; DNA: TGTGCCAGCAGCACTAGCGGGGTCACAGATACGCAGTATTTT; CDR3: CASSTSGVTDTQYF
V: TRBV6-5; D: -; size: -; J: TRBJ1-1; DNA: TGTGCCAGCAGTTTGAGACAGCTGAACACTGAAGCTTTCTTT; CDR3: CASSLRQLNTEAFF
V: TRBV25-1; D: -; size: -; J: TRBJ2-5; DNA: TGTGCCAGCAGTAGGCCGACGGAGGTGACCCAGTACTTC; CDR3: CASSRPTEVTQYF